The rows below give T cell receptor beta chains drawn from one sample of a study of T cell changes during pregnancy in multiple sclerosis. Produced via immunoSEQ multiplex PCR; TCRdb's table is partial and in-frame only. The sample includes about 68,000 clones, roughly nine tenths of them seen just once. The sequenced sample was peripheral blood, obtained in the second trimester of pregnancy. These receptors all come from a female donor with multiple sclerosis, enrolled in a pregnancy study. Both conserved end residues are part of each CDR3. Fields, in order: V gene, clone size, D gene, J gene, CDR3 protein, CDR3 DNA. The D gene is left open where the match is weak. For some rows the clone size is stated as once, few or many, or as a class when expanded; others skip it.

>TRBV25-1|.|TRBD1|TRBJ1-2
CASSELRGRNYGYTF
TGTGCCAGCAGTGAATTAAGGGGGCGCAACTATGGCTACACCTTC
>TRBV5-6|.|.|TRBJ2-7
CASSSVSYEQYF
TGTGCCAGCAGCTCGGTTTCCTACGAGCAGTACTTC
>TRBV29-1|.|TRBD1|TRBJ2-1
CSVLLMTGPSYNEQFF
TGCAGCGTGTTACTCATGACAGGGCCTTCCTACAATGAGCAGTTCTTC
>TRBV4-2|.|.|TRBJ1-4
CASSQDPRGRTNEKLFF
TGTGCCAGCAGCCAAGATCCCCGGGGAAGGACTAATGAAAAACTGTTTTTT
>TRBV12-5|.|.|TRBJ2-1
CASGLGQKRPEQFF
TGTGCTAGTGGTTTGGGTCAAAAGCGCCCTGAGCAGTTCTTC
>TRBV10-3|.|TRBD1|TRBJ1-2
CAISIDRDRSGYTF
TGTGCCATCAGCATCGACAGGGACAGGAGTGGCTACACCTTC
>TRBV7-8|.|.|TRBJ1-1
CASTIGALNTEAFF
TGTGCCAGCACCATTGGGGCCCTGAACACTGAAGCTTTCTTT
>TRBV5-1|.|TRBD1|TRBJ1-3
CASSGPGTGSSGSGNTIYF
TGCGCCAGCAGCGGCCCGGGGACAGGTTCTTCCGGTTCTGGAAACACCATATATTTT
>TRBV11-3|.|TRBD1|TRBJ2-3
CASSSRGGDDTQYF
TGTGCCAGCAGCTCACGAGGGGGCGACGATACGCAGTATTTT
>TRBV4-3|.|TRBD1|TRBJ2-6
CASSQEYGPGTGNSGANVLTF
TGCGCCAGCAGCCAAGAGTACGGGCCCGGGACAGGTAACTCTGGGGCCAACGTCCTGACTTTC
>TRBV19|.|TRBD1|TRBJ2-7
CATQGAAYEQYF
TGTGCCACCCAGGGGGCAGCCTACGAGCAGTACTTC
>TRBV5-4|once|.|TRBJ1-3
CASSLQSALKTGNTIYF
TGTGCCAGCAGCTTACAGTCTGCTCTTAAAACTGGAAACACCATATATTTT
>TRBV4-1|.|.|TRBJ1-2
CASSDARGGGGGYTF
TGCGCCAGCAGCGACGCCCGAGGGGGTGGGGGTGGCTACACCTTC
>TRBV7-9|.|.|TRBJ1-4
CASSLDRWEEKLFF
TGTGCCAGCAGCTTAGACAGGTGGGAAGAAAAACTGTTTTTT
>TRBV6-5|.|TRBD2|TRBJ2-1
CATAFPAGGKNEQFF
TGTGCCACCGCGTTTCCAGCGGGGGGTAAAAATGAGCAGTTCTTC
>TRBV7-2|.|TRBD2|TRBJ2-3
CASSLDRLAGVSADTQYF
TGTGCCAGCAGCTTGGACAGGCTAGCGGGGGTTTCGGCAGATACGCAGTATTTT
>TRBV9|.|.|TRBJ2-5
CASSVAAQETQYF
TGTGCCAGCAGCGTGGCCGCTCAAGAGACCCAGTACTTC
>TRBV30|once|.|TRBJ1-4
CAWSDPRRGREKLFF
TGTGCCTGGAGTGACCCCAGGAGGGGTAGGGAAAAACTGTTTTTT
>TRBV5-4|.|.|TRBJ1-1
CASSLPGMWAFF
TGTGCCAGCAGCTTGCCAGGCATGTGGGCTTTCTTT
>TRBV7-3|.|.|TRBJ1-4
CASSLSRADEKLFF
TGTGCCAGCAGCTTAAGCAGAGCCGATGAAAAACTATTTTTT
>TRBV30|.|.|TRBJ1-4
CAWRTHEKLFF
TGTGCCTGGAGGACTCATGAAAAACTGTTTTTT
>TRBV15|.|.|TRBJ1-4
CATSRDPGEKLFF
TGTGCCACCAGCAGAGATCCCGGTGAAAAACTGTTTTTT
>TRBV7-2|.|.|TRBJ2-7
CASSPGQARGYF
TGTGCCAGCAGTCCTGGTCAGGCCAGGGGGTACTTC
>TRBV29-1|.|.|TRBJ1-5
CSVEVDNLLGDQPQHF
TGCAGCGTTGAAGTGGACAACTTGCTAGGGGATCAGCCCCAGCATTTT
>TRBV30|.|.|TRBJ1-1
CAWGSGTGDLRFF
.
>TRBV7-8|.|.|TRBJ1-5
CASSSNGGNQPQHF
TGTGCCAGCAGCTCCAATGGGGGGAATCAGCCCCAGCATTTT
>TRBV5-6|.|.|TRBJ2-5
CASSLAAVSTQYF
TGTGCCAGCAGCTTGGCCGCAGTTTCGACCCAGTACTTC